Following are 21 T cell receptor beta chains from one sample sequenced in a study of CD8 T cells in ankylosing spondylitis. TCRdb reanalysed the 5' RACE reads using MiXCR and keeps one entry per CDR3 protein. Among approximately 69,000 distinct CDR3 sequences, roughly 5.3% were seen once, and the ten largest hold 2% to 2.5%. Sequenced: blood, either unsorted or a sorted T cell fraction (not recorded which). Receptors were obtained from a male donor with ankylosing spondylitis or in good health (not recorded which).

This clonotype has a handful of counts. This chain links TRBV28 with TRBJ1-5, with 7 bases that match TRBD1. Germline V CDR1 and CDR2: MDHEN, SYDVKM. The V gene end was trimmed by 8 bases and the J gene end by 0 bases; junction bases not matched to a gene: 10. The CDR3 runs 16 residues. The DNA of the CDR3 is TGTGCCAGCCTAACAGGGGATCGATATAGCAATCAGCCCCAGCATTTT. This translates into CASLTGDRYSNQPQHF.

This clonotype was detected ten times or more. The chain carries TRBV7-6 and TRBJ1-4; D unclear. The CDR3 covers 15 residues. V shed 2 bases and J shed 4 bases, with 11 bases lying between them. The germline CDR1 and CDR2 sequences are SGHVS and FNYEAQ. The CDR3 here is CASSLQTSFNEKLFF. As DNA, the CDR3 is TGTGCCAGCAGCTTACAAACCAGCTTTAATGAAAAACTGTTTTTT.

This clonotype has a handful of counts. In DNA form, the CDR3 reads TGTGCCAGCAGCCAAAATGGGAGGGGCTGGGAGGGAGATACGCAGTATTTT. Protein: CASSQNGRGWEGDTQYF. This chain joins TRBV9 and TRBJ2-3, with 7 bases lining up with TRBD2. Germline trimming cut 4 bases from V and 5 bases from J; bases unmatched to any gene: 16. Germline V gives CDR1 SGDLS, CDR2 YYNGEE. The CDR3 is 17 residues long.

This clonotype was detected many times. The rearrangement uses TRBV7-9 and TRBJ2-3, with D uncertain. Germline V gene data show CDR1 as SEHNR and CDR2 as FQNEAQ (reference sequence). Deletions cut 3 bases from V and 6 bases from J, with 4 bases between. CDR3 length: 11 residues. CDR3 protein: CASSFADTQYF. CDR3 nucleotides: TGTGCCAGCAGCTTTGCGGATACGCAGTATTTT.

This clonotype appeared many times. The V and J genes are TRBV7-9 and TRBJ2-3, with 9 bases aligning to TRBD1. Germline trimming cut 4 bases from V and 2 bases from J; bases unmatched to any gene: 7. The CDR3 has 16 amino acids. Looked up from germline, CDR1 is SEHNR and CDR2 is FQNEAQ (reference sequence). The CDR3 nucleotides are TGTGCCAGCAGCTACCCGACAGGGGGAGACACAGATACGCAGTATTTT. The encoded protein is CASSYPTGGDTDTQYF.

This clonotype showed up many times. This chain joins TRBV6-2 or TRBV6-3 and TRBJ2-7; 12 bases fit TRBD1. V gave up 10 bases and J gave up 7 bases; unmatched junction bases: 11. This CDR3 spans 14 amino acids. Germline V CDR1 and CDR2: MNHEY, SVGEGT. The CDR3 spells CAIYPGQGAGEQYF. CDR3 in DNA: TGTGCCATCTACCCGGGACAGGGGGCAGGGGAGCAGTACTTC.

The table lists this clonotype with many counts. This chain joins TRBV11-3 and TRBJ1-1, with D possibly TRBD1 on 6 matching bases. V was trimmed by 4 bases and J by 1 base, leaving 10 bases between them. This CDR3 region has 14 residues. Germline V gene data show CDR1 as SGHNT and CDR2 as YENEEA. The CDR3 DNA follows: TGTGCCAGCAGCTCCAGGGGAAGGAACACTGAAGCTTTCTTT. This translates into CASSSRGRNTEAFF.

This clonotype was counted ten times or more. V usage is TRBV25-1 and J usage is TRBJ2-2; TRBD1 agrees at 7 bases. The CDR3 is 14 amino acids. Germline-derived CDR1 and CDR2 are MGHDK and SYGVNS. V lost 5 bases, J lost 3 bases, and 3 bases stayed unmatched. CDR3 protein: CASSNRGDTGELFF. CDR3 bases: TGTGCCAGCAGTAACAGGGGTGACACCGGGGAGCTGTTTTTT.

This chain connects TRBV7-9 to TRBJ1-1; the match to TRBD1 covers 9 bases. The CDR3 runs 16 residues. Germline V gene sequence: CDR1 SEHNR, CDR2 FQNEAQ (reference sequence). The J segment lost 6 bases and the V segment lost 0 bases, leaving 8 bases of the junction unmatched. The CDR3 is CASSLAVQGATAEAFF. CDR3 nucleotides: TGTGCCAGCAGCTTAGCGGTACAGGGGGCGACCGCTGAAGCTTTCTTT. The full variable domain, with the rest looked up from reference TRBV7-9 and TRBJ1-1, is DTGVSQNPRHKITKRGQNVTFRCDPISEHNRLYWYRQTLGQGPEFLTYFQNEAQLEKSRLLSDRFSAERPKGSFSTLEIQRTEQGDSAMYLCASSLAVQGATAEAFFGQGTRLTVV.

In this sample, this clonotype turned up many times. This rearrangement joins TRBV20-1 to TRBJ1-1, with 8 nucleotides matching TRBD1. The CDR3 has 13 amino acids. Per the germline V gene, CDR1 is DFQATT and CDR2 is SNEGSKA (reference sequence). The V gene end was trimmed by 6 bases and the J gene end by 1 base; junction bases not matched to a gene: 4. CDR3 sequence: CSAQGAANTEAFF. CDR3 coding DNA: TGCAGTGCCCAGGGGGCGGCGAACACTGAAGCTTTCTTT.

This clonotype was observed many times. CDR3 DNA: TGTGCCAGTATTTTGGACCGGGCAGCGAACACTGAAGCTTTCTTT. Residues: CASILDRAANTEAFF. The J gene is TRBJ1-1, the V gene TRBV19; no definite D call. The CDR3 extends over 15 amino acids. V was shortened by 7 bases and J by 1 base, with 16 bases between the two germline ends. CDR1 LNHDA and CDR2 SQIVND come from the germline V gene (reference sequence).

This clonotype was counted at least ten times. The rearrangement joins TRBV6-1 to TRBJ1-5; no firm D call. This CDR3 region has 14 residues. CDR1 MNHNS and CDR2 SASEGT come from the germline V gene. V was trimmed by 6 bases and J by 6 bases, leaving 15 bases between them. The CDR3 coding sequence is TGTGCCAGCAGGCCCTTGAGGTTTGCTCAGCCCCAGCATTTT. Protein sequence: CASRPLRFAQPQHF.

This clonotype was recorded many times. The chain joins TRBV5-1 to TRBJ2-3, with D unresolved. V lost 5 bases and J lost 1, with 8 bases in between. Germline CDR1 is SGHRS and CDR2 is YFSETQ. The CDR3 loop spans 13 amino acids. The CDR3 nucleotides read TGCGCCAGCAGGTTTCCCGGCACAGATACGCAGTATTTT. Amino acid sequence: CASRFPGTDTQYF.

This clonotype was counted between two and nine times. DNA for the CDR3: TGCGCCAGCAGCTTAACCGCAGGGGGCGCCTCCTACAATGAGCAGTTCTTC. Residues: CASSLTAGGASYNEQFF. V and J are TRBV5-1 and TRBJ2-1; 8 bases agree with TRBD1. After removal of 2 bases from V and 0 bases from J, the junction contained 7 bases not matched to a gene. CDR3 size: 17 residues. Germline V lookup: CDR1 SGHRS, CDR2 YFSETQ.

Ten or more counts support this clonotype. CDR3 nucleotide sequence: TGCAGTGCTAGGGACAGGGATGCGAATTCACCCCTCCACTTT. As protein: CSARDRDANSPLHF. The chain joins TRBV20-1 to TRBJ1-6; 8 bases are shared with TRBD1. The CDR3 sequence is 14 residues long. In germline, CDR1 is DFQATT, CDR2 SNEGSKA (reference sequence). V shed 3 bases and J 7 bases; nucleotides not matched to a gene: 5.

In the case of this clonotype: A much larger clone is a single base away; this may be a read error. The rearrangement uses TRBV29-1 and TRBJ2-1, with D perhaps TRBD2 (5 bases). Germline CDR1 is SQVTM and CDR2 is ANQGSEA. The CDR3 length is 14 residues. The ends were cut back, 8 bases at V and 2 bases at J, with 16 bases in the middle. CDR3 coding DNA: TGCAGCCAATCGCCGGGGAGCCCCTACAATGAGCAGTTCTTC. Translated: CSQSPGSPYNEQFF.

Many counts were recorded for this clonotype. The chain links TRBV30 to TRBJ2-1, with D possibly being TRBD2 (6 bases). From germline, CDR1 is GTSNPN and CDR2 SVGIG (reference sequence). Between the trimmed V and J ends, which lost 3 bases and 10 bases, there was a span of 10 bases. The CDR3 is 11 amino acids. The CDR3 DNA sequence: TGTGCCTGGAGCCGGGGACTGGAGCAGTTCTTC. Amino acids: CAWSRGLEQFF.

This clonotype was counted ten times or more. The rearrangement joins TRBV11-2 to TRBJ2-2, with D uncertain. The germline CDR1 and CDR2 sequences are SGHAT and FQNNGV. V was shortened by 1 base and J by 5 bases, with 8 bases between the two germline ends. This CDR3 comprises 14 residues. The chain's CDR3 is CASSLASPTGELFF. DNA of the CDR3: TGTGCCAGCAGCTTAGCCAGCCCAACCGGGGAGCTGTTTTTT.

This clonotype was detected ten times or more. This chain uses TRBV15 with TRBJ2-7; 8 nucleotides match TRBD1. V was clipped by 5 bases and J by 4 bases; unmatched bases: 10. The CDR3 is made up of 15 amino acids. Germline V gives CDR1 LNHNV, CDR2 YYDKDF (reference sequence). The CDR3 nucleotides read TGTGCCACCAGCCTCAGAGGGACAGGAGGTTACGAGCAGTACTTC. Amino acid sequence: CATSLRGTGGYEQYF.

In this sample, this clonotype turned up many times. The chain combines TRBV7-3 with TRBJ2-1; the match to TRBD1 covers 7 bases. The CDR3 is 15 amino acids. CDR1 and CDR2 (germline): SGHTA, FQGTGA. The trim removed 4 bases at V and 4 bases at J, leaving 7 bases unmatched. The CDR3 sequence is CASSSTRQGYNEQFF. For the CDR3, the DNA is TGTGCCAGCAGCTCGACTCGACAGGGTTACAATGAGCAGTTCTTC.

This clonotype was found many times. The gene calls are TRBV27 and TRBJ1-1; TRBD1 might be the D (5 bases). The CDR3 is made up of 14 amino acids. Per germline, CDR1 MNHEY and CDR2 SMNVEV (reference sequence). Trimming removed 2 bases from V and 5 bases from J, with 12 bases in between. CDR3 protein: CASSLHRGRTEAFF. CDR3 bases: TGTGCCAGCAGTTTACATCGGGGGAGAACTGAAGCTTTCTTT.